Presented here are 9 T cell receptor beta chains from one specimen sequenced in a study of Graves' ophthalmopathy and Graves' hyperthyroidism. The authors amplified TCR beta CDR3 regions from RNA transcripts. Following a first-round RT-PCR that used HTBI primers, a second-round multiplex PCR was carried out. Using its own MiXCR run on the multiplex PCR reads, TCRdb lists one record per CDR3 protein. The sample records a few hundred thousand distinct CDR3 sequences, roughly 40% being singletons. Material: peripheral blood or thyroid tissue (not recorded which). These receptors all stem from an adult man with Graves' hyperthyroidism.

This clonotype was observed many times. The chain carries TRBV4-1 and TRBJ2-7; D is tentatively TRBD1 or TRBD2 (5 bases each). Trimming took 0 bases from V and 1 from J, leaving 10 bases between them. CDR3 size: 15 residues. The germline V gene has CDR1 MGHRA and CDR2 YSYEKL. CDR3 sequence reads: CASSQDDGGSYEQYF. CDR3 coding DNA: TGCGCCAGCAGCCAAGATGATGGGGGATCCTACGAGCAGTACTTC.

The chain uses TRBV10-3 and TRBJ2-2, with 8 bases matching TRBD1. The CDR3 loop spans 15 amino acids. CDR1 is ENHRY, CDR2 SYGVKD, per germline. J lost 4 bases, V lost 4 bases, and 5 bases had no gene match. The CDR3 DNA reads TGTGCCATCAGTGGGGGACAGGTTGGCACCGGGGAGCTGTTTTTT. As protein: CAISGGQVGTGELFF.

Many counts were recorded for this clonotype. V gene TRBV6-1 combines with J gene TRBJ2-2; D possibly corresponds to TRBD2 (7 bases). This CDR3 has 13 amino acids. Looked up from germline, CDR1 is MNHNS and CDR2 is SASEGT. V lost 10 bases, J lost 7 bases, and 16 bases lay in between. In DNA form, the CDR3 reads TGTGCCATCGCCGGGGGGCAGGGCGGGGAGCTGTTTTTT. It codes for CAIAGGQGGELFF.

This clonotype has a handful of counts. V is TRBV7-8 and J is TRBJ2-1; 9 positions match TRBD1. The germline gives CDR1 SGHVS, CDR2 FQNEAQ. After removal of 9 bases from V and 8 bases from J, the junction contained 14 bases not matched to a gene. CDR3 length: 15 amino acids. The CDR3 DNA reads as TGTGCCAGTAGTCACCGGGACAGGGCAGGGGATGAGCAGTTCTTC. Amino acid sequence: CASSHRDRAGDEQFF.

This clonotype was counted ten times or more. One junction end does not reproduce the germline sequence, and a read error may be involved. This sequence joins TRBV10-3 and TRBJ1-4, with D unclear. Germline CDR1 and CDR2: ENHRY and SYGVKD. The CDR3 is 13 residues long. CDR3 in DNA: TGTGCCATAAGTGGGGTGGAGAATGAAAAACTGTTTTTT. Amino acid sequence: CAISGVENEKLFF.

This clonotype was counted many times. The gene calls are TRBV7-6 and TRBJ2-5, with D maybe TRBD2 (5 bases). The V gene's germline CDR1 is SGHVS and CDR2 FNYEAQ. V was pared by 8 bases and J by 1 base, with 17 bases between. This CDR3 is 15 amino acids long. The CDR3 DNA reads TGTGCCAGCGGGGATAGCGCTCCTACCCAAGAGACCCAGTACTTC. Amino acid sequence: CASGDSAPTQETQYF.

This clonotype was counted at least ten times. V is TRBV15 and J is TRBJ1-5; TRBD1 aligns across 7 bases. V shed 0 bases, J shed 5 bases, and the junction held 10 bases outside the gene matches. This CDR3 spans 17 amino acids. Germline-derived CDR1 and CDR2 are LNHNV and YYDKDF (reference sequence). This CDR3 reads CATSRDYQGGGDQPQHF. The CDR3 DNA follows: TGTGCCACCAGCAGAGATTATCAGGGAGGGGGCGATCAGCCCCAGCATTTT.

This chain connects TRBV7-3 to TRBJ1-2; 8 nucleotides agree with TRBD1. This CDR3 is 16 amino acids long. Trimming took 5 bases from V and 6 from J; bases not matched to a gene: 14. Germline V lookup: CDR1 SGHTA, CDR2 FQGTGA. The CDR3 is CASSTVGQGWLNGYTF. The CDR3 bases are TGTGCCAGCAGCACCGTCGGACAGGGCTGGTTGAATGGCTACACCTTC.

V and J are TRBV28 and TRBJ1-1, with TRBD1 matching over 7 bases. CDR1 and CDR2 from the germline V gene are MDHEN and SYDVKM. This CDR3 spans 13 amino acids. V lost 7 bases and J lost 6; bases outside the gene matches: 8. CDR3 residues: CASMRGGDAEAFF. In DNA, the CDR3 is TGTGCCAGCATGAGAGGGGGCGACGCTGAAGCTTTCTTT.